This T cell receptor beta chain was identified in a study of OX40 agonist ivuxolimab in advanced cancers. About the research overall: Antecedent anti-PD-1, anti-PD-L1 or anti-CTLA-4 therapy was permissible, with about 40% having received some.

The assay was immunoSEQ multiplex PCR, and TCRdb's table has in-frame clones only and misses some. The sample yields around 130,000 clones, 93% seen once. From germline, CDR1 is KGHSH and CDR2 LQKENI. V lost 3 bases to trimming and J lost 8 bases; unmatched junction nucleotides: 2. This CDR3 has 13 residues. V and J are TRBV18 and TRBJ2-1; 9 bases map to TRBD1. The receptor was derived from an adult with an advanced solid tumor such as melanoma, head and neck, liver or kidney cancer. Sample: CD4+ or CD8+ T cells sorted from blood, taken in a trial of the OX40 agonist ivuxolimab. CDR3 amino acids: CASSPGQGYEQFF. The DNA for the CDR3 is TGTGCCAGCTCACCGGGACAGGGATATGAGCAGTTCTTC.